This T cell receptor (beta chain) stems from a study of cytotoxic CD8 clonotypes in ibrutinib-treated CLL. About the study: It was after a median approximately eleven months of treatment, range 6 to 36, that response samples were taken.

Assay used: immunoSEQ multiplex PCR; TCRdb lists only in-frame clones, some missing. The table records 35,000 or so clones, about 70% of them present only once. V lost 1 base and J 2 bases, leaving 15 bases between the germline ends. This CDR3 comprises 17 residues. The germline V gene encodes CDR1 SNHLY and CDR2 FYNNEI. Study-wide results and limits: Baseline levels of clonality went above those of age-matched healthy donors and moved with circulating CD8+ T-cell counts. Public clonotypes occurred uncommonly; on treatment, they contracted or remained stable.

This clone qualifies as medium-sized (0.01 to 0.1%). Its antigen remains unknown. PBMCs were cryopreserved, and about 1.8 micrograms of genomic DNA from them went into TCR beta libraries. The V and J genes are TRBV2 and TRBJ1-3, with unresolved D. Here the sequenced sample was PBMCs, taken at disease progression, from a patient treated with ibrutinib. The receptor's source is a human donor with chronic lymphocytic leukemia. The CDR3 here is CASSEVRIPITGNTIYF. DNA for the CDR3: TGTGCCAGCAGTGAAGTTAGAATCCCCATCACTGGAAACACCATATATTTT.